What follows are 19 T cell receptor beta chains derived from one specimen sequenced in a study of blood T cell repertoires in COVID-19. Produced via immunoSEQ multiplex PCR; TCRdb's table is partial and in-frame only. This table holds approximately 210,000 clones, roughly nine tenths found once. Sequencing used PBMCs or T cells enriched from blood (not recorded which). The origin of the receptors is a woman in her twenties or thirties who had recovered from COVID-19.

This clone was counted a few times. This chain uses TRBV7-8 with TRBJ1-2; D uncertain. This CDR3 region has 11 residues. The germline CDR1 and CDR2 sequences are SGHVS and FQNEAQ. The ends were cut back, 7 bases at V and 8 bases at J, with 11 bases in the middle. CDR3 amino acids: CASMGRGGYTF. In DNA, the CDR3 is TGTGCCAGCATGGGGAGAGGGGGCTACACCTTC. The full variable domain, completed using reference TRBV7-8 and TRBJ1-2, is GAGVSQSPRYKVAKRGQDVALRCDPISGHVSLFWYQQALGQGPEFLTYFQNEAQLDKSGLPSDRFFAERPEGSVSTLKIQRTQQEDSAVYLCASMGRGGYTFGSGTRLTVV.

The chain combines TRBV7-3 with TRBJ2-3, with D tentatively TRBD2 (7 bases). This CDR3 is 17 amino acids long. Germline V gene sequence: CDR1 SGHTA, CDR2 FQGTGA. Trimming removed 1 base at V and 0 bases at J, with 14 bases between. This chain's CDR3 is CASSLNGGGHSTDTQYF. Written as DNA, the CDR3 is TGTGCCAGCAGCTTAAATGGCGGGGGCCATAGCACAGATACGCAGTATTTT.

A single count supports this clone. V gene TRBV3-1 (or the pseudogene TRBV3-2) combines with J gene TRBJ1-4; D unresolved. This CDR3 is built from 15 residues. With 1 base removed from V and 8 bases from J, the gap between germline ends came to 14 bases. Germline CDR1 reads LGHDT; CDR2 reads YNNKEL (reference sequence). The CDR3: CASSQGLGDLEKLFF. The CDR3 nucleotides are TGTGCCAGCAGCCAAGGTTTGGGAGACTTGGAAAAACTGTTTTTT.

The chain links TRBV19 to TRBJ1-1, with D perhaps TRBD1 (6 bases). The CDR3 consists of 14 residues. Germline V lookup: CDR1 LNHDA, CDR2 SQIVND (reference sequence). V was trimmed by 7 bases and J by 6 bases, leaving 18 bases between them. The CDR3: CASKPQGSQAEAFF. CDR3 sequence (DNA): TGTGCCAGTAAACCACAGGGATCTCAGGCTGAAGCTTTCTTT.

This rearrangement joins TRBV7-9 to TRBJ2-5, with TRBD2 identical over 8 bases. The ends lost 2 bases at V and 5 bases at J; junction bases unmatched: 10. This CDR3 has 16 amino acids. Germline CDR1 is SEHNR and CDR2 is FQNEAQ (reference sequence). The CDR3 sequence is CASSLQGGLAGETQYF. The DNA for the CDR3 is TGTGCCAGCAGCTTACAAGGCGGACTAGCTGGGGAGACCCAGTACTTC.

The gene calls are TRBV27 and TRBJ1-6, with D perhaps matching TRBD1 (6 bases). Germline V lookup: CDR1 MNHEY, CDR2 SMNVEV (reference sequence). V was trimmed by 6 bases and J by 7 bases, leaving 16 bases between them. This CDR3 has 15 residues. CDR3 nucleotide sequence: TGTGCCAGCAGGTCCAGGGCAGGGGAAAATTCACCCCTCCACTTT. Its protein is CASRSRAGENSPLHF.

The genes are TRBV11-3 and TRBJ1-2; 9 positions agree with TRBD1. The germline V gene has CDR1 SGHNT and CDR2 YENEEA. The V gene end was trimmed by 5 bases and the J gene end by 4 bases; junction bases not matched to a gene: 11. The CDR3 has 16 amino acids. The CDR3 loop is CASSPMTGGFGYGYTF. The DNA for the CDR3 is TGTGCCAGCAGCCCCATGACAGGGGGTTTCGGCTATGGCTACACCTTC.

This sequence joins TRBV6-5 and TRBJ1-1; no reliable D call. V gave up 4 bases and J gave up 2 bases, with 14 bases separating them. CDR1 is MNHEY, CDR2 SVGAGI, per germline. The CDR3 has 15 residues. The CDR3 DNA follows: TGTGCCAGCAGTTCCCTCGGTTGGGCCAACACTGAAGCTTTCTTT. It is translated as CASSSLGWANTEAFF.

The CDR3 is CASGAPLNRGPPPAFF. CDR3 bases: TGTGCCAGTGGAGCACCCCTAAACAGGGGTCCGCCTCCAGCTTTCTTT. The chain employs TRBV11-2 and TRBJ1-1; TRBD1 matches 7 bases. The CDR3 runs 16 residues. Germline loops: CDR1 SGHAT, CDR2 FQNNGV. V gave up 9 bases and J gave up 10 bases; unmatched junction bases: 23.

The chain links TRBV6-5 to TRBJ2-2; D is ambiguous. The CDR3 is made up of 16 amino acids. Germline V lookup: CDR1 MNHEY, CDR2 SVGAGI. The V and J ends lost 0 bases and 3 bases respectively, with 11 bases between them. Here the CDR3 reads CASSYSLPIDTGELFF. The DNA for the CDR3 is TGTGCCAGCAGTTACTCGTTACCTATAGACACCGGGGAGCTGTTTTTT.

The rearrangement joins TRBV24-1 to TRBJ1-3; D remains ambiguous. CDR1 is KGHDR, CDR2 SFDVKD, per germline. The V gene lost 12 bases and the J gene lost 2 bases, with 13 bases spanning the gap. The CDR3 has 13 amino acids. As DNA, the CDR3 is TGTGCCTCATCGGCGGGTCCTGGAAACACCATATATTTT. Amino acid sequence: CASSAGPGNTIYF.

Here the CDR3 DNA reads TGTGCCAGCAGCGCACCGGTGCGGAGTGGCTACACCTTC. It codes for CASSAPVRSGYTF. The chain employs TRBV9 and TRBJ1-2; D remains unclear. The CDR3 totals 13 residues. CDR1 is SGDLS and CDR2 is YYNGEE in the germline V gene. Deletions cut 3 bases from V and 7 bases from J, with 13 bases between. Supplemented by reference TRBV9 and TRBJ1-2, the full variable domain reads DSGVTQTPKHLITATGQRVTLRCSPRSGDLSVYWYQQSLDQGLQFLIQYYNGEERAKGNILERFSAQQFPDLHSELNLSSLELGDSALYFCASSAPVRSGYTFGSGTRLTVV.

This clone was detected only once. This chain links TRBV5-1 with TRBJ1-1; D remains unclear. Germline V gives CDR1 SGHRS, CDR2 YFSETQ. The CDR3 is 11 residues long. V gave up 4 bases and J gave up 2 bases, with 3 bases separating them. The CDR3 bases are TGCGCCAGCAGCCATAACACTGAAGCTTTCTTT. It yields the protein CASSHNTEAFF.

This sequence joins TRBV19 and TRBJ1-2; D gene ambiguous. The germline gives CDR1 LNHDA, CDR2 SQIVND (reference sequence). Trimming cost V 7 bases and J 2 bases, with 14 bases left between them. The CDR3 sequence is 14 residues long. The CDR3: CASKPDPLNYGYTF. CDR3 coding DNA: TGTGCCAGTAAACCAGACCCACTAAACTATGGCTACACCTTC. Together with reference TRBV19 and TRBJ1-2, the CDR3 gives the full variable domain: DGGITQSPKYLFRKEGQNVTLSCEQNLNHDAMYWYRQDPGQGLRLIYYSQIVNDFQKGDIAEGYSVSREKKESFPLTVTSAQKNPTAFYLCASKPDPLNYGYTFGSGTRLTVV.

The chain joins TRBV13 to TRBJ2-1; TRBD2 matches at 7 bases. V shed 5 bases and J 9 bases; nucleotides not matched to a gene: 13. CDR1 PRHDT and CDR2 FYEKMQ come from the germline V gene (reference sequence). The CDR3 extends over 15 amino acids. CDR3 residues: CASSPRQRRETEQFF. The CDR3 DNA is TGTGCCAGCAGCCCCCGACAGCGGCGGGAGACTGAGCAGTTCTTC. The complete variable domain, with remaining parts taken from reference TRBV13 and TRBJ2-1, reads AAGVIQSPRHLIKEKRETATLKCYPIPRHDTVYWYQQGPGQDPQFLISFYEKMQSDKGSIPDRFSAQQFSDYHSELNMSSLELGDSALYFCASSPRQRRETEQFFGPGTRLTVL.

V and J are TRBV7-2 and TRBJ1-2; 8 bases match TRBD1. Trimming removed 3 bases from V and 2 bases from J; junction bases left unmatched: 5. The CDR3 totals 15 residues. Germline-derived CDR1 and CDR2 are SGHTA and FQGNSA. CDR3 coding DNA: TGTGCCAGCAGCTTGGGGACAGGTCTCAACTATGGCTACACCTTC. Translation gives CASSLGTGLNYGYTF. The whole variable domain, filled in from reference TRBV7-2 and TRBJ1-2, reads GAGVSQSPSNKVTEKGKDVELRCDPISGHTALYWYRQSLGQGLEFLIYFQGNSAPDKSGLPSDRFSAERTGGSVSTLTIQRTQQEDSAVYLCASSLGTGLNYGYTFGSGTRLTVV.

The genes are TRBV11-2 and TRBJ1-3, with 9 bases identical to TRBD1. The V gene's germline CDR1 is SGHAT and CDR2 FQNNGV. Trimming at V came to 5 bases and at J to 2 bases, leaving 10 bases not matched to a gene. This CDR3 spans 17 amino acids. This CDR3 reads CASSPWGWDRAGNTIYF. CDR3 in DNA: TGTGCCAGCAGCCCATGGGGATGGGACAGGGCTGGAAACACCATATATTTT.

The chain employs TRBV4-1 and TRBJ1-2; TRBD1 matches at 9 bases. The CDR3 loop spans 14 amino acids. Germline V gene data show CDR1 as MGHRA and CDR2 as YSYEKL. V shed 6 bases, J shed 8 bases, and the junction held 10 bases outside the gene matches. The DNA for the CDR3 is TGCGCCAGCAGACAGGGGGCATGGAAGGAAGGCTACACCTTC. This sequence encodes CASRQGAWKEGYTF.

The chain recombines TRBV6-4 with TRBJ1-3; 8 bases match TRBD1. This CDR3 is built from 13 residues. CDR1 MRHNA and CDR2 SNTAGT come from the germline V gene. V shed 8 bases, J shed 4 bases, and the junction held 4 bases outside the gene matches. For the CDR3, the DNA is TGTGCCAGCCACAGGGGGACAGGAAACACCATATATTTT. Residues: CASHRGTGNTIYF.